This T cell receptor (beta chain) emerged from a study of CD8 T cells in ankylosing spondylitis. Study outcomes and limitations: A subset of motif variants has previously been described in the synovial fluid and blood of reactive arthritis. Roughly eight highly homologous variants made up a TCR beta motif that seemed to typify ankylosing spondylitis blood.

This clonotype was counted between two and nine times. Antigen specificity is unknown. Germline V gene sequence: CDR1 DFQATT, CDR2 SNEGSKA (reference sequence). The length of the CDR3 is 10 residues. With 5 bases removed from V and 8 bases from J, the gap between germline ends came to 7 bases. From the 5' RACE reads, TCRdb called clonotypes with MiXCR, one entry per CDR3 protein. The sample has 390,000 or so distinct CDR3 sequences, about 22% seen once. Sequenced: blood, either unsorted or a sorted T cell fraction (not recorded which). The V and J genes are TRBV20-1 and TRBJ2-1; D unclear. This receptor was identified in a male donor with ankylosing spondylitis. The CDR3 loop reads CSALPHEQFF. Written as DNA, the CDR3 is TGCAGTGCTCTGCCTCATGAGCAGTTCTTC.